The entry below gives a single T cell receptor (beta chain) sequence along with its context. This entry belongs to a study of blood T cell repertoires in COVID-19. V shed 2 bases, J shed 4 bases, and the junction held 5 bases outside the gene matches. From germline, CDR1 is LGHNA and CDR2 YSLEER. The CDR3 loop spans 15 amino acids. TCRdb keeps only in-frame clones here, not all; method: immunoSEQ multiplex PCR. The repertoire consists of about 430,000 clones, with about 88% occurring once and the leading ten covering 1.4% to 1.5%. The TCR originated in a woman between 18 and 29 years old who had been exposed to COVID-19. The chain uses TRBV4-3 and TRBJ2-1; 7 nucleotides align to TRBD2. What was sequenced was PBMCs or T cells enriched from blood (not recorded which). The chain's CDR3 is CASSQSGTPYNEQFF. The DNA of the CDR3 is TGCGCCAGCAGCCAAAGCGGGACCCCTTACAATGAGCAGTTCTTC.